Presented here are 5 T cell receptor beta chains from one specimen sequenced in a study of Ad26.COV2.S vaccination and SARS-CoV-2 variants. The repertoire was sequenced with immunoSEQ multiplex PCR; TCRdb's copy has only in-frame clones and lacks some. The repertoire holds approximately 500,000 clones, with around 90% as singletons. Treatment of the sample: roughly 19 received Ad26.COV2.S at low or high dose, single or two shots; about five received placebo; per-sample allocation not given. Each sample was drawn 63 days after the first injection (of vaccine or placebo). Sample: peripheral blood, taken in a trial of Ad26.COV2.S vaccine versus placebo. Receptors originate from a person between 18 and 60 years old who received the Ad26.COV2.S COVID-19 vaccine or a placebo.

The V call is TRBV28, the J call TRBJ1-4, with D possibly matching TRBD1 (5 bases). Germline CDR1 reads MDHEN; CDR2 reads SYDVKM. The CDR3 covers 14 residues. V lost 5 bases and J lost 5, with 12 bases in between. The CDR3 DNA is TGTGCCAGCAGTAGTACAGGACACAATGAAAAACTGTTTTTT. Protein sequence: CASSSTGHNEKLFF.

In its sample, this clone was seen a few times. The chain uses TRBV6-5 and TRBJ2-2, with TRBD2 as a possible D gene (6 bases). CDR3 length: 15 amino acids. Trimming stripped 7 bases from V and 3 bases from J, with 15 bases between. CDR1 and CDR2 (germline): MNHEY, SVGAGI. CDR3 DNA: TGTGCCAGCACCCTTCTAGCGTCCTACACCGGGGAGCTGTTTTTT. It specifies CASTLLASYTGELFF.

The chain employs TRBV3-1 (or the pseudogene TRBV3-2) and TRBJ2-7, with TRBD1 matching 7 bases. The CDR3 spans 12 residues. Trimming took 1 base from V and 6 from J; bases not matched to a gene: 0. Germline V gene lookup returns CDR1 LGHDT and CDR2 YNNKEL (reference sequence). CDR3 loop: CASSQGDSEQYF. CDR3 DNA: TGTGCCAGCAGCCAAGGGGACAGCGAGCAGTACTTC.

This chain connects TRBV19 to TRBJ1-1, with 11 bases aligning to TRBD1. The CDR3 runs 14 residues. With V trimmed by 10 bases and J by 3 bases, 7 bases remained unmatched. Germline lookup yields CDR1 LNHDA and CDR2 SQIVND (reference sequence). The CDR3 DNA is TGTGCCACGACCGGGACAGGGGGGTACACTGAAGCTTTCTTT. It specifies CATTGTGGYTEAFF.

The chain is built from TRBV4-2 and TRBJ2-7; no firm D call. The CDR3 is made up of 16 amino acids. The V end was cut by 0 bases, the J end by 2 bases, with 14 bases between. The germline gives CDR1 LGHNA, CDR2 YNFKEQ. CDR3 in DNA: TGTGCCAGCAGCCAAGATGCCTCAGGCCCTGCCTACGAGCAGTACTTC. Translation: CASSQDASGPAYEQYF.